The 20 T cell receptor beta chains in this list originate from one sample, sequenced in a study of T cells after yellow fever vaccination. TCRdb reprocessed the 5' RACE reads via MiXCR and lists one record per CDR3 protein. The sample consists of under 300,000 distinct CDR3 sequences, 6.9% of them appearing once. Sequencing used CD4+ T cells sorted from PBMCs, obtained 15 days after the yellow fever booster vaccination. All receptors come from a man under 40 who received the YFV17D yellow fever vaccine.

CDR3 sequence reads: CSARDSTRGTNEQYF. CDR3 nucleotide sequence: TGCAGTGCTAGAGATTCAACCAGGGGGACAAACGAGCAGTACTTC. This chain joins TRBV20-1 and TRBJ2-7; 7 nucleotides line up with TRBD1. The germline V gene encodes CDR1 DFQATT and CDR2 SNEGSKA (reference sequence). There are 15 residues in the CDR3. J gave up 5 bases and V 0 bases, and 10 bases lay outside the gene matches.

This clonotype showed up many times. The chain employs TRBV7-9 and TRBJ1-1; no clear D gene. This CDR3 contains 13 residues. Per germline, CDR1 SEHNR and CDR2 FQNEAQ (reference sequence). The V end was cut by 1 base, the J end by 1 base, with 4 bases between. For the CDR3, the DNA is TGTGCCAGCAGCTTAGAAGGGAACACTGAAGCTTTCTTT. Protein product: CASSLEGNTEAFF.

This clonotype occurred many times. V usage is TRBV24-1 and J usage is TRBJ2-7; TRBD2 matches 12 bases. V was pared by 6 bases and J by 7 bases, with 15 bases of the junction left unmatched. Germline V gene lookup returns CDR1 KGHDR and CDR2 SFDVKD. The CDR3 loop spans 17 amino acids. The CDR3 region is CATSKTSGRPGIGEQYF. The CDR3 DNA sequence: TGTGCCACCAGTAAGACTAGCGGGAGACCGGGGATTGGAGAGCAGTACTTC.

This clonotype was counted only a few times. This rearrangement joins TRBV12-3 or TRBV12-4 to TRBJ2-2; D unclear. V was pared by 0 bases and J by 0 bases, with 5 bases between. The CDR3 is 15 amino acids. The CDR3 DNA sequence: TGTGCCAGCAGTTTAGCGATGGCGAACACCGGGGAGCTGTTTTTT. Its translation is CASSLAMANTGELFF.

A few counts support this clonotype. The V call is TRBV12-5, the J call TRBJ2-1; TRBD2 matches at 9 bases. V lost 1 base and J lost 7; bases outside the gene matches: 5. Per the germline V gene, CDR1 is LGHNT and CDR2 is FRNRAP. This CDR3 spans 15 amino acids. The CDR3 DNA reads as TGTGCTAGTGGTTTGGCTGGGAGCGGGAGGAATGAGCAGTTCTTC. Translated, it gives CASGLAGSGRNEQFF. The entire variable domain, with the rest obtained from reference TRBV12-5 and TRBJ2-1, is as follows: DARVTQTPRHKVTEMGQEVTMRCQPILGHNTVFWYRQTMMQGLELLAYFRNRAPLDDSGMPKDRFSAEMPDATLATLKIQPSEPRDSAVYFCASGLAGSGRNEQFFGPGTRLTVL.

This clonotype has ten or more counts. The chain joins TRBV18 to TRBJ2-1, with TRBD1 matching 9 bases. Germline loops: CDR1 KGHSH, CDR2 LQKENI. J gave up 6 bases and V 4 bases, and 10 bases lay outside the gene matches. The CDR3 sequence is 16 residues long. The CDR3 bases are TGTGCCAGCTCACAAAACAGGGGGCCAAATTTCAATGAGCAGTTCTTC. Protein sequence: CASSQNRGPNFNEQFF.

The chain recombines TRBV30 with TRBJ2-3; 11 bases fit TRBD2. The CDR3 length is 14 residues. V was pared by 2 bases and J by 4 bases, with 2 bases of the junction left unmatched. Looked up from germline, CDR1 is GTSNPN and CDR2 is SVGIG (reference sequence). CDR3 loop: CAWSRLAGSDTQYF. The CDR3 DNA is TGTGCCTGGAGTAGACTAGCGGGATCAGATACGCAGTATTTT.

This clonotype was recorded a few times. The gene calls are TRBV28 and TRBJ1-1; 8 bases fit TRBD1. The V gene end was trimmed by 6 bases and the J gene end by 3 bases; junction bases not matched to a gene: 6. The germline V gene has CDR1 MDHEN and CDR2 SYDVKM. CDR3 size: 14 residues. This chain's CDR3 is CASRRADRDTEAFF. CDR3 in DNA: TGTGCCAGCAGGCGCGCGGACAGGGACACTGAAGCTTTCTTT. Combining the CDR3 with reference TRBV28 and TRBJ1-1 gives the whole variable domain DVKVTQSSRYLVKRTGEKVFLECVQDMDHENMFWYRQDPGLGLRLIYFSYDVKMKEKGDIPEGYSVSREKKERFSLILESASTNQTSMYLCASRRADRDTEAFFGQGTRLTVV.

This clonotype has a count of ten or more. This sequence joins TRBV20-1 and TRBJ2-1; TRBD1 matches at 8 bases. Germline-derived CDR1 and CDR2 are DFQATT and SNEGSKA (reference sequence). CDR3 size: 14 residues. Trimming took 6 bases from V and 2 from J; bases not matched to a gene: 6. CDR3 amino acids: CSASQGAPYNEQFF. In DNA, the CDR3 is TGCAGTGCCTCGCAGGGGGCTCCCTACAATGAGCAGTTCTTC.

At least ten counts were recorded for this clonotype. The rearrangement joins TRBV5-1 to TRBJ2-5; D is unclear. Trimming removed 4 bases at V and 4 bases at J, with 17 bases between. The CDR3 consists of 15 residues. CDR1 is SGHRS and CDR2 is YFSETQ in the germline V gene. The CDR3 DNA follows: TGCGCCAGCAGCCCCACCGGGTCTCCGGCAGAGACCCAGTACTTC. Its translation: CASSPTGSPAETQYF.

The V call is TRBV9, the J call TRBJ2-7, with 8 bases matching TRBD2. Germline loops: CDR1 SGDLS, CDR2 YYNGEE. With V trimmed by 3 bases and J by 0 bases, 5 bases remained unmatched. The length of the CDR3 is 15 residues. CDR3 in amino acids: CASSASGSSSYEQYF. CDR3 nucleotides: TGTGCCAGCAGCGCGAGCGGGAGTAGCTCCTACGAGCAGTACTTC. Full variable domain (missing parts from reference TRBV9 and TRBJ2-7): DSGVTQTPKHLITATGQRVTLRCSPRSGDLSVYWYQQSLDQGLQFLIQYYNGEERAKGNILERFSAQQFPDLHSELNLSSLELGDSALYFCASSASGSSSYEQYFGPGTRLTVT.

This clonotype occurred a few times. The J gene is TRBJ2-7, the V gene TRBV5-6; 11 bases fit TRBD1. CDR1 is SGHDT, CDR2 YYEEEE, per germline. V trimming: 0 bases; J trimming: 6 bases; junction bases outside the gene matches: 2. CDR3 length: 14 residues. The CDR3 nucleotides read TGTGCCAGCAGCTTGGATGGACAGGGGGCCGAGCAGTACTTC. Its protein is CASSLDGQGAEQYF.

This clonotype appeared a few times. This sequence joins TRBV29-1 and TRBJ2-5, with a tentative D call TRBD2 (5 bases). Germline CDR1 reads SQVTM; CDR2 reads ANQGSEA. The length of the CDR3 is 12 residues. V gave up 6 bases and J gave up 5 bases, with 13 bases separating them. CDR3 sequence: CSVRFGGETQYF. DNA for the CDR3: TGCAGCGTACGTTTTGGCGGGGAGACCCAGTACTTC.

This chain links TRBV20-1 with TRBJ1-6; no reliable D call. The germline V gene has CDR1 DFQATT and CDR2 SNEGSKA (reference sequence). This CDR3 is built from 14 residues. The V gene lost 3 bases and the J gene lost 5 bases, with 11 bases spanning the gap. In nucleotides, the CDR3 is TGCAGTGCTAGCGATTTCCGGAATAATTCACCCCTCCACTTT. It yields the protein CSASDFRNNSPLHF.

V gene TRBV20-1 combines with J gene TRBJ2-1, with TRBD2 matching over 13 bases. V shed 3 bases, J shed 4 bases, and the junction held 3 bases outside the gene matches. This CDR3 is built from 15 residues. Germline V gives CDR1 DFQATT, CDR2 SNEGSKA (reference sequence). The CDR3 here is CSASGTSGKYNEQFF. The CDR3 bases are TGCAGTGCTAGTGGGACTAGCGGGAAGTACAATGAGCAGTTCTTC.

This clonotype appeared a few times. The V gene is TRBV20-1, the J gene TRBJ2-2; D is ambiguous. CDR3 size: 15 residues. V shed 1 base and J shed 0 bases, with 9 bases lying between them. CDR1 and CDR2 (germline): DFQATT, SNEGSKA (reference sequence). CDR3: CSARVRLSNTGELFF. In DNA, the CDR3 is TGCAGTGCTAGAGTTAGACTCTCGAACACCGGGGAGCTGTTTTTT.

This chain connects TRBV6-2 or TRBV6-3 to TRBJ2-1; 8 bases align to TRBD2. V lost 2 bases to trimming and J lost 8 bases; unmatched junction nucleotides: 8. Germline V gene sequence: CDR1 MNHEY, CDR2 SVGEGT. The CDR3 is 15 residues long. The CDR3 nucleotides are TGTGCCAGCAGTTACAGCGGGAGTCGCTCGTATGAGCAGTTCTTC. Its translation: CASSYSGSRSYEQFF.

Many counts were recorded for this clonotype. The CDR3 DNA follows: TGCGCCAGCACCACAGGGGGGGCTGGCACAGATACGCAGTATTTT. Its translation is CASTTGGAGTDTQYF. The V and J genes are TRBV5-1 and TRBJ2-3, with D possibly matching TRBD1 (8 bases). The CDR3 is 15 amino acids. The V and J ends lost 6 bases and 1 base respectively, with 15 bases between them. Germline lookup yields CDR1 SGHRS and CDR2 YFSETQ.

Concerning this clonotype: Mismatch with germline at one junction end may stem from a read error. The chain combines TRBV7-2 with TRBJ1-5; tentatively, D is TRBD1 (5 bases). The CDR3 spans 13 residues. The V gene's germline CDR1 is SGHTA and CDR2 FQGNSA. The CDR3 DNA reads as TGTGCCAGCAGCTGGGGACTAAATCAGCACCAGCATTTT. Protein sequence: CASSWGLNQHQHF.

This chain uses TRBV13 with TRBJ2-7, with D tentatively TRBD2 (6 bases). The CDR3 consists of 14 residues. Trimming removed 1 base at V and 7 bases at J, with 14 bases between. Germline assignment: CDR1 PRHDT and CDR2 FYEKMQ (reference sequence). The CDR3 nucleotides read TGTGCCAGCAGCTTAGACGGGAGAGGTAGTGAGCAGTACTTC. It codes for CASSLDGRGSEQYF.